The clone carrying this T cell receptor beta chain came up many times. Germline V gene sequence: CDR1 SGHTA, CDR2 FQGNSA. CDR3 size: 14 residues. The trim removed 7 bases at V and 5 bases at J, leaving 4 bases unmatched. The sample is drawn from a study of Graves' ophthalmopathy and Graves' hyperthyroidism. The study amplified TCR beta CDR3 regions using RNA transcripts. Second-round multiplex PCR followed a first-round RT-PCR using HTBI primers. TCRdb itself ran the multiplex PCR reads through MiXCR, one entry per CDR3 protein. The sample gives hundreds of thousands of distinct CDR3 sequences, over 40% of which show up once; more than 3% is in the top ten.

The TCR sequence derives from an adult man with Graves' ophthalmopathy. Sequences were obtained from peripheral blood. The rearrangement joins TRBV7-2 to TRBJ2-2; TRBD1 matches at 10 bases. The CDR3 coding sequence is TGTGCCAGCAAAATGGACAGGGGGACCGGGGAGCTGTTTTTT. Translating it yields CASKMDRGTGELFF.